These 28 T cell receptor beta chains came from one sample sequenced in a study of shared clonotypes between healthy human individuals (dated by TCRdb to the early 2020s). Libraries were made using the immunoSEQ multiplex PCR assay. The immuneACCESS repertoire file appears here via TCRdb, limited to in-frame rearrangements. These files lack a portion of the clones; in checked studies, under half of the deficit traces to unresolved V genes, and the cause of the others is not known. In this sample the table shows roughly 2.2 million clones, around 90% of which occur a single time. The top ten clones comprise approximately 0.41% of the sample. Sequenced material: naive CD4+ T cells from PBMCs. The cell subset or site label for this specimen denotes: CD45RA+ positively selected. These receptors were collected from a man aged 18-30 years in good health. Some clones in this sample may be carry-over from other donors' samples.

This clone showed up just once. Other DNA sequences in this sample translate to the same CDR3. The V and J genes are TRBV5-1 and TRBJ1-1, with TRBD1 matching over 7 bases. The germline V gene encodes CDR1 SGHRS and CDR2 YFSETQ. Trimming cost V 1 base and J 3 bases; bases outside gene matches: 3. The CDR3 covers 14 residues. This CDR3 is CASSLPRGDTEAFF. Here the CDR3 DNA reads TGCGCCAGCAGCTTGCCCAGGGGGGACACTGAAGCTTTCTTT.

This chain links TRBV4-1 with TRBJ2-7; D may correspond to TRBD1 or TRBD2 (5 bases each). Deletions cut 1 base from V and 0 bases from J, with 10 bases between. This CDR3 comprises 15 residues. Per germline, CDR1 MGHRA and CDR2 YSYEKL. The CDR3 nucleotides are TGCGCCAGCAGCCAAGTGGGGGTTAGCTCCTACGAGCAGTACTTC. Its protein is CASSQVGVSSYEQYF.

The gene calls are TRBV4-1 and TRBJ1-2; 10 positions agree with TRBD1. CDR1 and CDR2 (germline): MGHRA, YSYEKL. The CDR3 runs 19 residues. The J segment lost 4 bases and the V segment lost 1 base, leaving 15 bases of the junction unmatched. Here the CDR3 DNA reads TGCGCCAGCAGCCAAGTAACCCCATCCTGGGACAGGGGCTCCTATGGCTACACCTTC. Its protein product is CASSQVTPSWDRGSYGYTF.

This chain uses TRBV7-8 with TRBJ1-2, with 8 positions matching TRBD1. V lost 5 bases, J lost 6 bases, and 8 bases stayed unmatched. The CDR3 loop spans 14 amino acids. Germline-derived CDR1 and CDR2 are SGHVS and FQNEAQ. The CDR3 nucleotides are TGTGCCAGCAGCCCGCGGACAGGGAGGGATGGCTACACCTTC. Residues: CASSPRTGRDGYTF.

The chain carries TRBV11-2 and TRBJ2-1; TRBD2 agrees at 7 bases. CDR1 is SGHAT and CDR2 is FQNNGV in the germline V gene. The CDR3 runs to 13 residues. J gave up 4 bases and V 7 bases, and 4 bases lay outside the gene matches. The CDR3 protein is CASTGLQYNEQFF. Here the CDR3 DNA reads TGTGCCAGCACGGGACTACAATACAATGAGCAGTTCTTC.

This chain joins TRBV28 and TRBJ2-7; 9 positions agree with TRBD1. Germline V gene data show CDR1 as MDHEN and CDR2 as SYDVKM. The CDR3 is 17 residues long. The junction had 13 bases not matched to a gene; V was cut back by 5 bases and J by 2 bases. The CDR3 is CASSARRRTGAPYEQYF. Written as DNA, the CDR3 is TGTGCCAGCAGTGCCCGTAGGAGGACAGGGGCGCCCTACGAGCAGTACTTC.

This clone was counted between two and nine times. The rearrangement links TRBV7-3 to TRBJ2-1, with a weak D call TRBD1 (6 bases). The V gene lost 5 bases and the J gene lost 7 bases, with 15 bases spanning the gap. This CDR3 has 14 residues. Germline CDR1 and CDR2: SGHTA and FQGTGA. The CDR3 sequence is CASSVYSGQNEQFF. The CDR3 DNA sequence: TGTGCCAGCAGCGTGTACTCGGGACAAAATGAGCAGTTCTTC.

The chain employs TRBV30 and TRBJ2-3, with D possibly matching TRBD2 (6 bases). From germline, CDR1 is GTSNPN and CDR2 SVGIG (reference sequence). The CDR3 is made up of 14 amino acids. Trimming cost V 3 bases and J 3 bases, with 13 bases left between them. The CDR3 region is CAWRGGITTDTQYF. CDR3 DNA: TGTGCCTGGAGGGGCGGGATTACGACAGATACGCAGTATTTT.

The rearrangement uses TRBV6-1 and TRBJ1-1, with D hard to call. V gave up 6 bases and J gave up 3 bases, with 14 bases separating them. This CDR3 contains 14 residues. Germline CDR1 and CDR2: MNHNS and SASEGT. The CDR3 DNA sequence: TGTGCCAGCAGGCCGGGGTGGAGGGACACTGAAGCTTTCTTT. Its protein is CASRPGWRDTEAFF.

For the CDR3, the DNA is TGTGCCAGCAGGAGAGACAGGGGGGAATACAATGAGCAGTTCTTC. Its translation is CASRRDRGEYNEQFF. The rearrangement uses TRBV2 and TRBJ2-1, with TRBD1 identical over 9 bases. This CDR3 is 15 amino acids long. Germline loops: CDR1 SNHLY, CDR2 FYNNEI. V lost 6 bases, J lost 4 bases, and 7 bases stayed unmatched.

The rearrangement joins TRBV11-2 to TRBJ2-2; D is ambiguous. CDR3 length: 11 residues. V was clipped by 5 bases and J by 10 bases, with 8 bases between them. Germline values: CDR1 SGHAT, CDR2 FQNNGV. CDR3 protein: CASSPQEELFF. The CDR3 DNA is TGTGCCAGCAGCCCCCAAGAGGAGCTGTTTTTT.

The chain combines TRBV25-1 with TRBJ2-7, with 10 bases identical to TRBD1. The V and J ends lost 4 bases and 5 bases, in that order; junction bases with no gene match: 8. This CDR3 contains 15 residues. Looked up from germline, CDR1 is MGHDK and CDR2 is SYGVNS. The CDR3, as DNA: TGTGCCAGCAGTGCTTCAGACAGGGGGCAGGACGAGCAGTACTTC. Its translation is CASSASDRGQDEQYF.

This clone was seen only once. The chain is built from TRBV5-1 and TRBJ2-3; D is ambiguous. This CDR3 contains 15 residues. Germline lookup yields CDR1 SGHRS and CDR2 YFSETQ. The germline V and J ends were trimmed by 2 bases and 1 base, with 11 bases remaining between them. CDR3 protein: CASSFGGSRTDTQYF. The CDR3 DNA sequence: TGCGCCAGCAGCTTCGGCGGTTCCCGCACAGATACGCAGTATTTT.

The rearrangement uses TRBV21-1 and TRBJ1-2. TRBV21-1 is recorded as a pseudogene. This CDR3 comprises 13 residues. Written as DNA, the CDR3 is TGTGCCAGCTTCCCTAAGGGGACGAAGGGCTACACCTTC. Its translation is CASFPKGTKGYTF.

The chain is built from TRBV27 and TRBJ1-5; D perhaps matches TRBD1 (5 bases). Trimming shortened V by 6 bases and J by 5 bases, and 20 bases separated the two germline ends. The CDR3 has 16 amino acids. CDR1 is MNHEY and CDR2 is SMNVEV in the germline V gene (reference sequence). DNA for the CDR3: TGTGCCAGCAGAAAGGGACCGTCATGGCCTGATCAGCCCCAGCATTTT. It encodes CASRKGPSWPDQPQHF.

V is TRBV4-1 and J is TRBJ2-4; TRBD2 is a possible D gene (6 bases). CDR3 length: 13 amino acids. CDR1 is MGHRA and CDR2 is YSYEKL in the germline V gene. Trimming took off 4 bases at V and 6 bases at J, with 10 bases between the two ends. The CDR3 DNA sequence: TGCGCCAGCAGCCCCCGGGACTCAAACATTCAGTACTTC. This codes for CASSPRDSNIQYF.

CDR3 bases: TGTGCCAGCAGCGTAGGAGGGGCACCCACCCCGTCTTCGTCCGTCCACTTT. Protein: CASSVGGAPTPSSSVHF. The rearrangement uses TRBV9 and TRBJ1-6, with D tentatively TRBD1 (5 bases). Trimming pared 0 bases from V and 17 bases from J, leaving 27 bases between. Germline V gene lookup returns CDR1 SGDLS and CDR2 YYNGEE. CDR3 length: 17 residues.

V and J are TRBV10-3 and TRBJ2-1; TRBD1 aligns across 8 bases. The CDR3 is 15 residues long. The junction had 8 bases not matched to a gene; V was cut back by 3 bases and J by 7 bases. The germline CDR1 and CDR2 sequences are ENHRY and SYGVKD. The CDR3 region is CAISDEGRGRNEQFF. Written as DNA, the CDR3 is TGTGCCATCAGTGATGAGGGCAGGGGGCGGAATGAGCAGTTCTTC.

V gene TRBV28 combines with J gene TRBJ2-3; D may be TRBD2 (6 bases). Trimming left V 5 bases short and J 2 bases short, with 20 bases between. The CDR3 is made up of 17 amino acids. Germline V gene data show CDR1 as MDHEN and CDR2 as SYDVKM. CDR3 DNA: TGTGCCAGCAGTACCCTCGGGGGAGCGGGCCCCACAGATACGCAGTATTTT. Translating gives CASSTLGGAGPTDTQYF.

The chain links TRBV13 to TRBJ1-2, with 11 bases fitting TRBD1. The J segment lost 4 bases and the V segment lost 7 bases, leaving 2 bases of the junction unmatched. The CDR3 is made up of 13 amino acids. Germline V gene lookup returns CDR1 PRHDT and CDR2 FYEKMQ (reference sequence). The CDR3 DNA sequence: TGTGCCAGCACCGGGACAGGGGGCTATGGCTACACCTTC. It is translated as CASTGTGGYGYTF. Supplemented by reference TRBV13 and TRBJ1-2, the full variable domain reads AAGVIQSPRHLIKEKRETATLKCYPIPRHDTVYWYQQGPGQDPQFLISFYEKMQSDKGSIPDRFSAQQFSDYHSELNMSSLELGDSALYFCASTGTGGYGYTFGSGTRLTVV.

The rearrangement joins TRBV7-2 to TRBJ2-7, with 8 bases that match TRBD2. The CDR3 extends over 16 amino acids. V shed 1 base and J 2 bases; nucleotides not matched to a gene: 7. Germline V gene data show CDR1 as SGHTA and CDR2 as FQGNSA. CDR3 in DNA: TGTGCCAGCAGCTTAGGTCCGGGAGGGTCCACCTACGAGCAGTACTTC. Translating it yields CASSLGPGGSTYEQYF.

The chain employs TRBV6-6 and TRBJ2-7; 7 bases match TRBD2. The J segment lost 5 bases and the V segment lost 6 bases, leaving 16 bases of the junction unmatched. Germline CDR1 MNHNY, CDR2 SVGAGI (reference sequence). The CDR3 extends over 16 amino acids. CDR3 in DNA: TGTGCCAGCAGCTTACTAGGGGCGGGAGAAGGCCACGAGCAGTACTTC. This codes for CASSLLGAGEGHEQYF.

The chain has TRBV27 and TRBJ2-6; 10 bases are shared with TRBD1. The V segment lost 1 base and the J segment 0 bases; nucleotides outside the gene matches: 6. The CDR3 has 19 amino acids. Germline V CDR1 and CDR2: MNHEY, SMNVEV (reference sequence). The CDR3 bases are TGTGCCAGCAGTTTATGGTGGGACAGGGGTTTCTCTGGGGCCAACGTCCTGACTTTC. As protein: CASSLWWDRGFSGANVLTF.

About this clone: The sample holds other DNA sequences that translate to the same CDR3. The gene calls are TRBV27 and TRBJ1-2; D is perhaps TRBD1 (6 bases). This CDR3 has 12 amino acids. Germline lookup yields CDR1 MNHEY and CDR2 SMNVEV (reference sequence). V lost 3 bases and J lost 6, with 8 bases in between. The CDR3 bases are TGTGCCAGCAGTTTCGCAGGGGATGGCTACACCTTC. It encodes CASSFAGDGYTF.

The rearrangement uses TRBV7-2 and TRBJ1-1, with TRBD1 matching 7 bases. Trimming cost V 1 base and J 11 bases; bases outside gene matches: 7. Germline CDR1 SGHTA, CDR2 FQGNSA. The CDR3 contains 13 residues. CDR3 coding DNA: TGTGCCAGCAGCTTAGTCTTGACAGGGACGGCTTTCTTT. This translates into CASSLVLTGTAFF.

Concerning this clone: Other DNA sequences within the sample encode an identical CDR3. The J gene is TRBJ2-7, the V gene TRBV28; no clear D. Trimming pared 2 bases from V and 4 bases from J, leaving 9 bases between. Looked up from germline, CDR1 is MDHEN and CDR2 is SYDVKM. The CDR3 extends over 13 amino acids. CDR3 in amino acids: CASSLGGRYEQYF. The CDR3 DNA reads as TGTGCCAGCAGTTTAGGCGGCAGATACGAGCAGTACTTC.

The CDR3 here is CASSLVIIGEQYF. The DNA for the CDR3 is TGCGCCAGCAGCCTAGTCATTATAGGCGAGCAGTACTTC. V gene TRBV10-1 combines with J gene TRBJ2-7; D is undetermined. Germline-derived CDR1 and CDR2 are WNHNN and SYGVQD (reference sequence). The CDR3 contains 13 residues. The germline V and J ends were trimmed by 6 bases and 6 bases, with 15 bases remaining between them.

The chain combines TRBV6-1 with TRBJ1-4, with a possible D match to TRBD1 (5 bases). This CDR3 spans 14 amino acids. Germline values: CDR1 MNHNS, CDR2 SASEGT. V dropped 4 bases and J dropped 7 bases, with 13 bases sitting between them. CDR3 coding DNA: TGTGCCAGCAGTGTTTGGGACCGCGTTGAAAAACTGTTTTTT. As protein: CASSVWDRVEKLFF.